Shown below are 15 T cell receptor beta chains from a single sample sequenced in a study of blood T cell repertoires in COVID-19. Libraries were prepared by immunoSEQ multiplex PCR; TCRdb keeps only in-frame clonotypes and omits some of them. The table has 45,000 to 70,000 clones, approximately 87% seen once. The sequenced sample consisted of peripheral blood. Receptor source: a woman aged 55-70 years with COVID-19, enrolled during active disease.

V is TRBV11-2 and J is TRBJ1-1; no firm D call. Trimming shortened V by 3 bases and J by 0 bases, and 14 bases separated the two germline ends. The germline V gene has CDR1 SGHAT and CDR2 FQNNGV. This CDR3 spans 16 amino acids. DNA of the CDR3: TGTGCCAGCAGCTTCAGGAGGACGGAAATGAACACTGAAGCTTTCTTT. It is translated as CASSFRRTEMNTEAFF.

The J gene is TRBJ2-2, the V gene TRBV19; D unresolved. Germline CDR1 and CDR2: LNHDA and SQIVND (reference sequence). V gave up 2 bases and J gave up 1 base, with 8 bases separating them. The CDR3 is 15 residues long. The CDR3 bases are TGTGCCAGTAGTATACAGGCTTTGAACACCGGGGAGCTGTTTTTT. Translated, it gives CASSIQALNTGELFF.

The chain joins TRBV4-1 to TRBJ2-4, with D unclear. Trimming took off 0 bases at V and 1 base at J, with 16 bases between the two ends. The CDR3 extends over 18 amino acids. The germline V gene has CDR1 MGHRA and CDR2 YSYEKL. In nucleotides, the CDR3 is TGCGCCAGCAGCCAAGAGAGGTTCAATGTATGGGCCAAAAACATTCAGTACTTC. It is translated as CASSQERFNVWAKNIQYF.

The gene calls are TRBV3-1 (or the pseudogene TRBV3-2) and TRBJ2-6; D is possibly TRBD1 (6 bases). From germline, CDR1 is LGHDT and CDR2 YNNKEL (reference sequence). The V end lost 10 bases, the J end lost 2 bases, and 12 bases lay between the germline ends. The CDR3 runs to 14 residues. In nucleotides, the CDR3 is TGTGCCACCAACAGGGTTCCTGGGGCCAACGTCCTGACTTTC. Translating it yields CATNRVPGANVLTF.

This chain uses TRBV20-1 with TRBJ2-7; 8 nucleotides agree with TRBD1. Germline CDR1 is DFQATT and CDR2 is SNEGSKA (reference sequence). J was trimmed by 2 bases and V by 3 bases; bases with no gene match: 3. The CDR3 is made up of 13 amino acids. CDR3 amino acids: CSASGQGTYEQYF. The CDR3 nucleotides read TGCAGTGCTAGTGGACAGGGTACCTACGAGCAGTACTTC.

The chain links TRBV3-1 (or the pseudogene TRBV3-2) to TRBJ1-4, with 9 bases that match TRBD1. The CDR3 spans 14 residues. Germline CDR1 LGHDT, CDR2 YNNKEL (reference sequence). V shed 4 bases and J 8 bases; nucleotides not matched to a gene: 5. The CDR3 sequence: CASSLGQGGEKLFF. The CDR3 nucleotides are TGTGCCAGCAGCCTGGGACAGGGAGGAGAAAAACTGTTTTTT.

V and J are TRBV27 and TRBJ2-1; 12 positions match TRBD2. CDR3 length: 17 residues. The V and J ends lost 0 bases and 7 bases, in that order; junction bases with no gene match: 7. Per germline, CDR1 MNHEY and CDR2 SMNVEV (reference sequence). The CDR3, as DNA: TGTGCCAGCAGTTTATCGCCTAGCGGGAGGGCCGGGAATGAGCAGTTCTTC. Translated, it gives CASSLSPSGRAGNEQFF.

The rearrangement links TRBV11-2 to TRBJ2-7, with 9 bases matching TRBD1. V gave up 4 bases and J gave up 5 bases; unmatched junction bases: 12. Germline CDR1 SGHAT, CDR2 FQNNGV. This CDR3 is built from 16 residues. For the CDR3, the DNA is TGTGCCAGCAGCTCTTGGACAGGGGTCCAAGCAAACGAGCAGTACTTC. Translation gives CASSSWTGVQANEQYF.

This rearrangement joins TRBV19 to TRBJ1-1, with TRBD1 matching 11 bases. The CDR3 has 16 residues. CDR1 and CDR2 (germline): LNHDA, SQIVND (reference sequence). Trimming removed 1 base from V and 5 bases from J; junction bases left unmatched: 6. In DNA, the CDR3 is TGTGCCAGTAGTATAGCCCTGGGACAGGGGGGAACTGAAGCTTTCTTT. Protein sequence: CASSIALGQGGTEAFF. The full variable domain, with the rest looked up from reference TRBV19 and TRBJ1-1, is DGGITQSPKYLFRKEGQNVTLSCEQNLNHDAMYWYRQDPGQGLRLIYYSQIVNDFQKGDIAEGYSVSREKKESFPLTVTSAQKNPTAFYLCASSIALGQGGTEAFFGQGTRLTVV.

The V gene is TRBV19, the J gene TRBJ1-6, with 10 bases aligning to TRBD1. The germline V gene has CDR1 LNHDA and CDR2 SQIVND (reference sequence). The CDR3 contains 14 residues. Trimming removed 6 bases from V and 10 bases from J; junction bases left unmatched: 6. DNA of the CDR3: TGTGCCAGTAGCCGACAGGGGGCAGGATCACCCCTCCACTTT. Residues: CASSRQGAGSPLHF.

The genes are TRBV30 and TRBJ1-5, with a possible D match to TRBD1 (6 bases). V lost 2 bases, J lost 5 bases, and 13 bases lay in between. Per the germline V gene, CDR1 is GTSNPN and CDR2 is SVGIG (reference sequence). The CDR3 extends over 14 amino acids. In DNA, the CDR3 is TGTGCCTGGAGTCGGACAGTCCAAGATCAGCCCCAGCATTTT. Residues: CAWSRTVQDQPQHF. The variable domain in full, with the rest retrieved from reference TRBV30 and TRBJ1-5, is SQTIHQWPATLVQPVGSPLSLECTVEGTSNPNLYWYRQAAGRGLQLLFYSVGIGQISSEVPQNLSASRPQDRQFILSSKKLLLSDSGFYLCAWSRTVQDQPQHFGDGTRLSIL.

The gene calls are TRBV19 and TRBJ1-5; D is ambiguous. Trimming left V 1 base short and J 0 bases short, with 13 bases between. CDR3 length: 17 residues. Germline V gene sequence: CDR1 LNHDA, CDR2 SQIVND (reference sequence). Here the CDR3 DNA reads TGTGCCAGTAGTATAGGGATGTACAGTCCTAGCAATCAGCCCCAGCATTTT. Protein: CASSIGMYSPSNQPQHF. The full variable domain, in which reference TRBV19 and TRBJ1-5 provide the parts outside the CDR3, is DGGITQSPKYLFRKEGQNVTLSCEQNLNHDAMYWYRQDPGQGLRLIYYSQIVNDFQKGDIAEGYSVSREKKESFPLTVTSAQKNPTAFYLCASSIGMYSPSNQPQHFGDGTRLSIL.

The chain uses TRBV5-4 and TRBJ2-3; 7 positions agree with TRBD2. The CDR3 contains 15 residues. The V segment lost 6 bases and the J segment 9 bases; nucleotides outside the gene matches: 16. CDR1 is SGHNT, CDR2 YYREEE, per germline (reference sequence). CDR3: CASTIPGLGPRTQYF. The DNA for the CDR3 is TGTGCCAGCACCATACCCGGACTAGGGCCGAGAACGCAGTATTTT.

The CDR3: CASSVAAEGGSYEQYF. CDR3 DNA: TGTGCCAGCAGCGTAGCTGCAGAGGGAGGCTCCTACGAGCAGTACTTC. The rearrangement links TRBV9 to TRBJ2-7, with D possibly matching TRBD2 (6 bases). The CDR3 extends over 16 amino acids. Trimming pared 0 bases from V and 0 bases from J, leaving 13 bases between. Germline V lookup: CDR1 SGDLS, CDR2 YYNGEE.

The V and J genes are TRBV19 and TRBJ1-5; 8 positions match TRBD1. Germline CDR1 reads LNHDA; CDR2 reads SQIVND (reference sequence). This CDR3 has 14 amino acids. The J segment lost 2 bases and the V segment lost 9 bases, leaving 6 bases of the junction unmatched. CDR3 in amino acids: CASRGTGGNQPQHF. DNA for the CDR3: TGTGCCAGCAGGGGGACAGGCGGCAATCAGCCCCAGCATTTT.